The subject of this entry is one T cell receptor (beta chain). No antigen is known for it. The CDR3 sequence is 14 residues long. CDR1 and CDR2 (germline): SEHNR, FQNEAQ (reference sequence). With V trimmed by 5 bases and J by 10 bases, 5 bases remained unmatched. The entry originates in a study of PD-1 blockade in classical Hodgkin lymphoma. The wider study: The nivolumab dose that patients received was 3 mg/kg, given intravenously every 2 weeks.

Every single patient, without exception, relapsed after autologous stem cell transplantation, and brentuximab vedotin exposure varied. Study-wide results and limits: Reported findings placed baseline TCR diversity lower in newly diagnosed patients (compared with healthy donors).

Clones were read by immunoSEQ multiplex PCR, and TCRdb kept only the in-frame ones, dropping some. The sample includes some 100,000 clones, more than 85% of them seen just once. The sequencing here drew on peripheral blood mononuclear cells (PBMCs), taken before the second cycle of nivolumab. This sequence originates from a human donor with classical Hodgkin lymphoma. J is TRBJ1-6 and V is TRBV7-9; TRBD1 aligns across 10 bases. The CDR3 DNA sequence: TGTGCCAGCAGCCAGGGACAGGGGAACTCACCCCTCCACTTT. Its translation: CASSQGQGNSPLHF.